Given below is one T cell receptor beta chain in context. This specimen belongs to a study of blood T cell repertoires in COVID-19. Method: immunoSEQ multiplex PCR; TCRdb's copy keeps in-frame clones and lacks some. The table has 130,000 to 150,000 clones, more than 80% seen once. The germline gives CDR1 MNHEY, CDR2 SVGEGT. The CDR3 runs 15 residues. V lost 4 bases and J lost 7; bases outside the gene matches: 10. The rearrangement links TRBV6-2 or TRBV6-3 to TRBJ1-1, with 9 nucleotides matching TRBD1. This receptor was taken from a human donor with acute or convalescent COVID-19. The donor label of this sample is uncertain. The sample comprised peripheral blood. CDR3 protein: CASSFTGTGRSEAFF. In DNA, the CDR3 is TGTGCCAGCAGTTTCACCGGGACAGGGAGGAGTGAAGCTTTCTTT.